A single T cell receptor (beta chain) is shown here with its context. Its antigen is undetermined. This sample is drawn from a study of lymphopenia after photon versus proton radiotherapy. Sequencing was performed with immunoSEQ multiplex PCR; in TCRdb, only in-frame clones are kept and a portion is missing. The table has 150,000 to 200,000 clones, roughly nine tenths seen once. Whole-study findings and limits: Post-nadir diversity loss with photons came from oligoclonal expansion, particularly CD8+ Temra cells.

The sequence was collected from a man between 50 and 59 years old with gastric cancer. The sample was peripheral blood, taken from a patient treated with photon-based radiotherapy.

The CDR3 coding sequence is TGTGCCACCACTCCGAGCTCCTACAATGAGCAGTTCTTC. The encoded protein is CATTPSSYNEQFF. V usage is TRBV10-3 and J usage is TRBJ2-1; unclear D gene. V was cut by 10 bases and J by 0 bases, with 10 bases left in between. There are 13 residues in the CDR3. CDR1 and CDR2 (germline): ENHRY, SYGVKD.